The 28 T cell receptor beta chains below were found in one sample sequenced in a study of shared clonotypes between healthy human individuals. CD8 cells classed as naive were CD45RO-negative and positively selected for CCR7, excluding terminally differentiated effector memory CD45RA+ cells. Generated by immunoSEQ multiplex PCR, the TCRdb table keeps only in-frame clones and is missing some. The data contain roughly 2.1 million clones, approximately 94% of them singletons. The sample comprised naive CD8+ T cells from PBMCs. The receptors shown here come from a man between 18 and 29 years old in good health. Some clones in this sample may be carry-over from other donors' samples.

This clone was seen once. For the CDR3, the DNA is TGTGCCAGCAGCTCTCCCTGGTTGAGGGCTGAGCAGTTCTTC. Its translation: CASSSPWLRAEQFF. The rearrangement joins TRBV5-6 to TRBJ2-1, with D possibly TRBD2 on 5 matching bases. In germline, CDR1 is SGHDT, CDR2 YYEEEE. The CDR3 is 14 residues long. V gave up 3 bases and J gave up 9 bases, with 16 bases separating them.

V usage is TRBV6-4 and J usage is TRBJ2-2; 7 positions match TRBD1. Losses at the gene ends were 6 bases for V and 5 bases for J; bases not matched to a gene: 15. Germline-derived CDR1 and CDR2 are MRHNA and SNTAGT. This CDR3 is 17 amino acids long. For the CDR3, the DNA is TGTGCCAGCAGCGCCACTAAGGTGACAGGGAAAACCGGGGAGCTGTTTTTT. Amino acids: CASSATKVTGKTGELFF.

V is TRBV5-4 and J is TRBJ1-2; D call uncertain. The CDR3 is 15 amino acids. The V gene's germline CDR1 is SGHNT and CDR2 YYREEE (reference sequence). The V gene lost 1 base and the J gene lost 2 bases, with 12 bases spanning the gap. The CDR3 sequence is CASSLMGSANYGYTF. The DNA of the CDR3 is TGTGCCAGCAGCTTGATGGGGTCGGCGAACTATGGCTACACCTTC.

The V call is TRBV13, the J call TRBJ1-2, with 8 bases fitting TRBD1. Germline CDR1 PRHDT, CDR2 FYEKMQ (reference sequence). The J segment lost 4 bases and the V segment lost 5 bases, leaving 6 bases of the junction unmatched. CDR3 size: 14 residues. This CDR3 reads CASSPDRGPYGYTF. CDR3 bases: TGTGCCAGCAGCCCCGACAGGGGCCCCTATGGCTACACCTTC.

This clone has only one observation. This chain uses TRBV28 with TRBJ2-3; D may match TRBD1 or TRBD2 (5 bases each). Germline assignment: CDR1 MDHEN and CDR2 SYDVKM. Trimming removed 2 bases at V and 9 bases at J, with 18 bases between. There are 15 residues in the CDR3. The CDR3 nucleotides are TGTGCCAGCAGTTTAGGGAGCTCAACAGGAGACACGCAGTATTTT. Protein product: CASSLGSSTGDTQYF.

This clone came up once. The chain is built from TRBV11-2 and TRBJ2-3, with 9 nucleotides matching TRBD2. The CDR3 sequence is 16 residues long. Germline CDR1 SGHAT, CDR2 FQNNGV. V dropped 5 bases and J dropped 3; count of bases not matched to a gene: 9. The CDR3 coding sequence is TGTGCCAGCAGCCCCCCGCGGGGGGGGGAAACAGATACGCAGTATTTT. Protein product: CASSPPRGGETDTQYF. Variable domain in full (rest from reference TRBV11-2 and TRBJ2-3): EAGVAQSPRYKIIEKRQSVAFWCNPISGHATLYWYQQILGQGPKLLIQFQNNGVVDDSQLPKDRFSAERLKGVDSTLKIQPAKLEDSAVYLCASSPPRGGETDTQYFGPGTRLTVL.

This chain uses TRBV9 with TRBJ1-2; TRBD1 agrees at 9 bases. V was pared by 3 bases and J by 3 bases, with 6 bases of the junction left unmatched. The germline V gene has CDR1 SGDLS and CDR2 YYNGEE. The CDR3 has 15 residues. CDR3 region: CASSENRGQDYGYTF. The CDR3 DNA follows: TGTGCCAGCAGCGAGAACAGGGGGCAAGACTATGGCTACACCTTC.

This chain joins TRBV19 and TRBJ2-1; 10 bases fit TRBD1. The CDR3 is 16 amino acids. V was pared by 9 bases and J by 3 bases, with 11 bases of the junction left unmatched. Germline V gives CDR1 LNHDA, CDR2 SQIVND (reference sequence). CDR3 region: CASQDRGEGYYNEQFF. CDR3 nucleotides: TGTGCCAGCCAGGACAGGGGGGAGGGCTACTACAATGAGCAGTTCTTC.

The table lists this clone with a few counts. The chain carries TRBV29-1 and TRBJ1-1; a possible D gene is TRBD1 (6 bases). CDR3 length equals 15 residues. V lost 5 bases to trimming and J lost 1 base, with 17 bases between them. The germline gives CDR1 SQVTM, CDR2 ANQGSEA. Here the CDR3 reads CSVYSTGRGNTEAFF. CDR3 nucleotide sequence: TGCAGCGTTTATTCTACAGGGCGGGGGAACACTGAAGCTTTCTTT. Full variable domain (missing parts from reference TRBV29-1 and TRBJ1-1): SAVISQKPSRDICQRGTSLTIQCQVDSQVTMMFWYRQQPGQSLTLIATANQGSEATYESGFVIDKFPISRPNLTFSTLTVSNMSPEDSSIYLCSVYSTGRGNTEAFFGQGTRLTVV.

CDR3 protein: CASSLGSSTEAFF. CDR3 nucleotides: TGTGCCAGCAGCCTGGGGAGTAGCACTGAAGCTTTCTTT. The chain joins TRBV7-3 to TRBJ1-1; D call uncertain. From germline, CDR1 is SGHTA and CDR2 FQGTGA. The CDR3 has 13 residues. Trimming removed 5 bases from V and 4 bases from J, with 11 bases in between.

The chain joins TRBV9 to TRBJ2-7; 9 nucleotides match TRBD1. With V trimmed by 3 bases and J by 6 bases, 7 bases remained unmatched. The germline V gene has CDR1 SGDLS and CDR2 YYNGEE. This CDR3 has 14 residues. CDR3 sequence reads: CASSGRDRVSEQYF. The CDR3 DNA reads TGTGCCAGCAGCGGCCGGGACAGGGTGTCCGAGCAGTACTTC.

This chain joins TRBV27 and TRBJ1-5; 8 bases match TRBD1. This CDR3 is built from 14 residues. Germline trimming cut 5 bases from V and 3 bases from J; bases unmatched to any gene: 3. Germline CDR1 MNHEY, CDR2 SMNVEV (reference sequence). Here the CDR3 reads CASSPRGPNQPQHF. Written as DNA, the CDR3 is TGTGCCAGCAGTCCCAGGGGGCCCAATCAGCCCCAGCATTTT.

The V and J genes are TRBV7-9 and TRBJ1-1; D call uncertain. Germline assignment: CDR1 SEHNR and CDR2 FQNEAQ (reference sequence). This CDR3 contains 12 residues. The V gene lost 5 bases and the J gene lost 8 bases, with 12 bases spanning the gap. The CDR3 DNA sequence: TGTGCCAGCAGCCGACGGTCTGCGGAAGCTTTCTTT. Encoded protein: CASSRRSAEAFF.

This clone turned up a few times. The rearrangement joins TRBV9 to TRBJ1-1; TRBD1 might be the D (6 bases). The germline V and J ends were trimmed by 7 bases and 1 base, with 14 bases remaining between them. Per germline, CDR1 SGDLS and CDR2 YYNGEE. This CDR3 has 14 residues. CDR3 sequence reads: CASSGGRKNTEAFF. CDR3 sequence (DNA): TGTGCCAGCTCCGGGGGCAGAAAGAACACTGAAGCTTTCTTT. Variable domain in full (rest from reference TRBV9 and TRBJ1-1): DSGVTQTPKHLITATGQRVTLRCSPRSGDLSVYWYQQSLDQGLQFLIQYYNGEERAKGNILERFSAQQFPDLHSELNLSSLELGDSALYFCASSGGRKNTEAFFGQGTRLTVV.

The CDR3 DNA reads as TGTGCCAGCAGCCAAGATTTGTTCGAGCAGTACTTC. It specifies CASSQDLFEQYF. The chain combines TRBV14 with TRBJ2-7, with D hard to call. The CDR3 spans 12 residues. Germline CDR1 and CDR2: SGHDN and FVKESK. Trimming removed 0 bases at V and 6 bases at J, with 6 bases between. Supplemented by reference TRBV14 and TRBJ2-7, the full variable domain reads EAGVTQFPSHSVIEKGQTVTLRCDPISGHDNLYWYRRVMGKEIKFLLHFVKESKQDESGMPNNRFLAERTGGTYSTLKVQPAELEDSGVYFCASSQDLFEQYFGPGTRLTVT.

This chain connects TRBV10-3 to TRBJ2-7; tentative D call: TRBD1 (5 bases). V shed 5 bases and J shed 3 bases, with 11 bases lying between them. Germline CDR1 is ENHRY and CDR2 is SYGVKD. The CDR3 consists of 13 residues. The CDR3 loop is CAISKDTVYEQYF. CDR3 bases: TGTGCCATCAGTAAGGACACTGTCTACGAGCAGTACTTC.

The J gene is TRBJ1-1, the V gene TRBV19; no definite D call. The CDR3 covers 13 residues. Looked up from germline, CDR1 is LNHDA and CDR2 is SQIVND (reference sequence). V shed 7 bases and J shed 0 bases, with 9 bases lying between them. CDR3 protein: CASTSRVNTEAFF. Written as DNA, the CDR3 is TGTGCCAGTACAAGTCGGGTGAACACTGAAGCTTTCTTT.

In its sample, this clone was seen once. The chain carries TRBV27 and TRBJ2-1, with a tentative D call TRBD2 (6 bases). With 10 bases removed from V and 0 bases from J, the gap between germline ends came to 16 bases. Germline values: CDR1 MNHEY, CDR2 SMNVEV (reference sequence). The CDR3 contains 15 residues. The DNA of the CDR3 is TGTGCCACAGTAAAAATCGGGAGCTCCTACAATGAGCAGTTCTTC. It encodes CATVKIGSSYNEQFF.

This clone was picked up one time. This rearrangement joins TRBV10-2 to TRBJ2-2; 11 positions match TRBD2. V lost 6 bases, J lost 5 bases, and 2 bases stayed unmatched. Germline lookup yields CDR1 WSHSY and CDR2 SAAADI. This CDR3 is 14 amino acids long. The CDR3 nucleotides read TGCGCCAGCAGCCTAGCGGGAGGAACCGGGGAGCTGTTTTTT. This translates into CASSLAGGTGELFF.

This chain links TRBV5-4 with TRBJ1-2, with 8 bases aligning to TRBD1. The J segment lost 4 bases and the V segment lost 2 bases, leaving 7 bases of the junction unmatched. Per germline, CDR1 SGHNT and CDR2 YYREEE (reference sequence). This CDR3 comprises 15 residues. DNA for the CDR3: TGTGCCAGCAGCTTCACAGGGGGTCCCGTCTATGGCTACACCTTC. It codes for CASSFTGGPVYGYTF.

The chain joins TRBV28 to TRBJ2-3; a possible D gene is TRBD2 (6 bases). The germline gives CDR1 MDHEN, CDR2 SYDVKM. The CDR3 spans 13 residues. Deletions cut 3 bases from V and 8 bases from J, with 12 bases between. In nucleotides, the CDR3 is TGTGCCAGCAGTTTGTATTCGGAGGGTACGCAGTATTTT. It translates to CASSLYSEGTQYF.

The chain joins TRBV7-2 to TRBJ2-3; D possibly corresponds to TRBD2 (5 bases). Trimming stripped 1 base from V and 2 bases from J, with 10 bases between. CDR1 is SGHTA and CDR2 is FQGNSA in the germline V gene. The CDR3 spans 15 residues. The CDR3 DNA is TGTGCCAGCAGCTTAGGGCGGGCCTACACAGATACGCAGTATTTT. As protein: CASSLGRAYTDTQYF.

This clone was seen only once. The V call is TRBV27, the J call TRBJ1-2; tentatively, D is TRBD1 (6 bases). Trimming shortened V by 5 bases and J by 6 bases, and 19 bases separated the two germline ends. CDR1 and CDR2 from the germline V gene are MNHEY and SMNVEV (reference sequence). The CDR3 covers 15 residues. The CDR3 DNA is TGTGCCAGCAGTCGAAATTTGGACAGAGCCAATGGCTACACCTTC. As protein: CASSRNLDRANGYTF.

The gene calls are TRBV9 and TRBJ2-1; D is perhaps TRBD2 (5 bases). This CDR3 contains 14 residues. V was trimmed by 0 bases and J by 5 bases, leaving 9 bases between them. The germline gives CDR1 SGDLS, CDR2 YYNGEE. CDR3 sequence: CASSVGGWNNEQFF. For the CDR3, the DNA is TGTGCCAGCAGCGTAGGCGGGTGGAACAATGAGCAGTTCTTC.

Here the CDR3 reads CASTLGGRAWETQYF. The CDR3 bases are TGTGCCAGCACTTTGGGCGGGAGGGCATGGGAGACCCAGTACTTC. The V and J genes are TRBV6-6 and TRBJ2-5; TRBD2 matches 9 bases. Trimming at V came to 7 bases and at J to 5 bases, leaving 11 bases not matched to a gene. Germline CDR1 is MNHNY and CDR2 is SVGAGI (reference sequence). CDR3 size: 15 residues.

The chain's CDR3 is CATSAARYGDQPQHF. CDR3 bases: TGTGCCACCAGCGCTGCTCGTTACGGGGATCAGCCCCAGCATTTT. This chain uses TRBV15 with TRBJ1-5; D gene uncertain. CDR1 and CDR2 (germline): LNHNV, YYDKDF (reference sequence). The CDR3 covers 15 residues. Trimming pared 5 bases from V and 5 bases from J, leaving 16 bases between.

This clone was counted a single time. J is TRBJ1-1 and V is TRBV27; 10 bases map to TRBD1. J was trimmed by 10 bases and V by 5 bases; bases with no gene match: 7. The CDR3 consists of 13 residues. CDR1 is MNHEY and CDR2 is SMNVEV in the germline V gene (reference sequence). The CDR3 sequence is CASSHRQGALAFF. The CDR3 DNA is TGTGCCAGCAGTCATCGACAGGGGGCGTTAGCTTTCTTT.

The chain couples TRBV13 to TRBJ2-7, with TRBD2 identical over 7 bases. V lost 7 bases, J lost 2 bases, and 11 bases stayed unmatched. The V gene's germline CDR1 is PRHDT and CDR2 FYEKMQ (reference sequence). The CDR3 is 15 amino acids. In nucleotides, the CDR3 is TGTGCCAGCACCACCCGGGCTAGCGGCGCCTACGAGCAGTACTTC. Its protein product is CASTTRASGAYEQYF.